This T cell receptor beta chain was captured by sequencing in a study of Ad26.COV2.S vaccination and SARS-CoV-2 variants. The study's findings and limits: Spike-specific TCR breadth was greater after Ad26.COV2.S than placebo. From the TCR breadth and depth analyses, total T cell responses may have been underestimated.

With 1 base removed from V and 5 bases from J, the gap between germline ends came to 18 bases. The germline CDR1 and CDR2 sequences are LGHDT and YNNKEL (reference sequence). The CDR3 loop spans 16 amino acids. A note on this clone: Its antigen is not identified.

Profiled with immunoSEQ multiplex PCR; TCRdb holds only in-frame clones, not every one. The table lists more than 85,000 clones, roughly 80% of them singletons, with roughly a sixth in the top ten. The chain couples TRBV3-1 (or the pseudogene TRBV3-2) to TRBJ2-7; D perhaps matches TRBD1 (6 bases). The sample in question was peripheral blood, obtained after recovery from COVID-19. This receptor was identified in a human donor who had recovered from COVID-19. The CDR3 DNA sequence: TGTGCCAGCAGCCAAGCAGCCCCACAGGGTATCGACGAGCAGTACTTC. This translates into CASSQAAPQGIDEQYF.